Listed below are T cell receptor beta chains from one sample, sequenced in a study of cytomegalovirus exposure and HLA in healthy donors. TCRdb's copy holds only in-frame clones and misses some; the assay was immunoSEQ multiplex PCR. Here the sample spans about 98,000 clones, 81% being singletons. Specimen: PBMCs. The receptors shown here come from a man in his forties in good health and CMV-seronegative. The conserved cysteine and the conserved F or W are not part of the CDR3 here. The order of the fields is V gene, J gene, CDR3 protein.

V: TRBV7-2; J: TRBJ2-3; CDR3: ASRPRGQDLYTDTQY
V: TRBV19; J: TRBJ2-7; CDR3: ASSIQSDLPYEQY
V: TRBV19; J: TRBJ1-2; CDR3: ASSKDSGGEGYT
V: TRBV27; J: TRBJ2-3; CDR3: ASSYNRGHTDTQY
V: TRBV18; J: TRBJ2-1; CDR3: ASSPDWQVDEQF
V: TRBV4-1; J: NA; CDR3: ASSQGQGVYEQY
V: TRBV6-1; J: TRBJ1-2; CDR3: ASSTPTGTNYGYT
V: TRBV11-2; J: NA; CDR3: ASSLAFRGLLSYEQY
V: TRBV6-1; J: TRBJ2-2; CDR3: ASSEQKNTGELF
V: TRBV6-1; J: TRBJ1-5; CDR3: ASSDYSNQPQH
V: TRBV30; J: TRBJ1-2; CDR3: AWSAGGGYT
V: TRBV7-3; J: TRBJ2-1; CDR3: ASSTFGTQEQF
V: TRBV4-1; J: TRBJ2-3; CDR3: ASSPRTAMDTDTQY
V: TRBV18; J: TRBJ2-7; CDR3: ASSLAEAYEQY
V: TRBV5-4; J: TRBJ2-3; CDR3: ASSRGGPDTQY
V: TRBV7-2; J: TRBJ2-3; CDR3: ASSLGTSGGATDTQY
V: TRBV4-1; J: TRBJ2-6; CDR3: ASSQDFPKMGANVLT
V: TRBV18; J: TRBJ2-7; CDR3: ASSPQDRASEQY
V: TRBV18; J: TRBJ2-1; CDR3: ATGGLYNEQF
V: TRBV7-9; J: TRBJ1-5; CDR3: ASSTGELRGQPQH
V: TRBV11-2; J: TRBJ2-7; CDR3: ASSLRDYNSYEQY
V: TRBV6-5; J: TRBJ1-3; CDR3: ASSYSSTPGNTIY
V: TRBV28; J: TRBJ1-1; CDR3: ASRTGALNTEAF
V: TRBV7-9; J: TRBJ1-2; CDR3: SSSLTGYGYT
V: TRBV28; J: TRBJ1-3; CDR3: ASSEYGTGGNTIY
V: TRBV29-1; J: TRBJ2-3; CDR3: SVFGLARTDTQY
V: TRBV5-1; J: TRBJ1-1; CDR3: ASSSYGQAEAF
V: TRBV6-1; J: TRBJ2-1; CDR3: ASSQQTVEQF
V: TRBV5-1; J: TRBJ2-3; CDR3: ASSLRAGGRTDTQY
V: TRBV10-2; J: TRBJ1-1; CDR3: ASSDNGLREAF
V: TRBV7-7; J: TRBJ2-5; CDR3: ASSPEFRRAGGGETQY
V: TRBV5-1; J: TRBJ1-1; CDR3: ASSSIGQDTEAF
V: TRBV7-2; J: TRBJ1-2; CDR3: ASSLGQVYGYT
V: TRBV7-9; J: TRBJ2-5; CDR3: SSSLERDRVRETQY
V: TRBV14; J: TRBJ2-2; CDR3: TSSLVGTSNTGELF
V: TRBV6-4; J: TRBJ1-1; CDR3: ASSDPTGRAF
V: TRBV27; J: TRBJ1-5; CDR3: ASSPQTGRVGTPQH